This T cell receptor (beta chain) was sequenced in a study of T-cell reconstitution after alpha-beta-depleted transplantation in children. It was with unique molecular identifiers that the TCRbeta library was prepared. TCRdb re-derived calls from the PCR reads in MiXCR, one entry per CDR3 protein. The sample carries about 110,000 distinct CDR3 sequences, 5.5% to 6.5% recorded once. The sample holds many counts of this clonotype. Its antigen is still unknown. Regarding the study as a whole: At around two months after transplant, the alpha-beta T cells were reportedly derived from several hundred expanded clones that came from non-depleted graft cells. Diversity and T-cell counts at one year after transplant derived mostly from new T cells. Certain patients had high TCRbeta diversity at day 60, and it came from recipient T cells and thymic progenitors that survived.

The V and J ends lost 2 bases and 4 bases respectively, with 12 bases between them. Per the germline V gene, CDR1 is SGHTA and CDR2 is FQGNSA. The CDR3 has 14 amino acids. This chain uses TRBV7-2 with TRBJ2-7, with D uncertain. Material: PBMCs, mostly from graft donor cells, obtained 360 days after TCRalphabeta/CD19-depleted stem cell transplant. This receptor was identified in a male patient aged 2 to 9 who had a stem cell transplant for acute lymphoblastic leukemia, so the T cells may come from the graft donor. The DNA of the CDR3 is TGTGCCAGCAGCTTAAGGACCCCCGGTTACGAGCAGTACTTC. This translates into CASSLRTPGYEQYF.